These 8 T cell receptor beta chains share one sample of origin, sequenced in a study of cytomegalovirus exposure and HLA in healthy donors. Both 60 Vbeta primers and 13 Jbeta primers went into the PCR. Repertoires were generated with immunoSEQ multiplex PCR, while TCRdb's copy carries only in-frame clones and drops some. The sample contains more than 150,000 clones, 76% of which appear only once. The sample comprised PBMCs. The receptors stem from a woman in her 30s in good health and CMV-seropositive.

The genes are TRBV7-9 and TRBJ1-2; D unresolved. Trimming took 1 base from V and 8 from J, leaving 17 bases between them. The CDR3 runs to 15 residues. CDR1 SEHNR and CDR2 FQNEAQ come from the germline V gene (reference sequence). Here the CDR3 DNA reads TGTGCCAGCAGCTTAGGCACAGCCGGCCTAATGGGCTACACCTTC. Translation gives CASSLGTAGLMGYTF.

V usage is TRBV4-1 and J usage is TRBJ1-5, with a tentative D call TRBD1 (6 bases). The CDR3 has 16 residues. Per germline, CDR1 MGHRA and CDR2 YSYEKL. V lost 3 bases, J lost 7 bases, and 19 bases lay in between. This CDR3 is CASSHGVQGLGQPQHF. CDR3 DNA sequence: TGCGCCAGCAGCCACGGCGTGCAGGGGCTGGGGCAGCCCCAGCATTTT.

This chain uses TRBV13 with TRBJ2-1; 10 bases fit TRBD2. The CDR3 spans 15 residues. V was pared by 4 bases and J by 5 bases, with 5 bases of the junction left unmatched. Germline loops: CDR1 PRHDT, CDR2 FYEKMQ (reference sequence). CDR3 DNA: TGTGCCAGCAGCTCGCGGACTAGCGGTAACAATGAGCAGTTCTTC. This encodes CASSSRTSGNNEQFF.

CDR3 DNA: TGTGCCAGCAAGAGTCGGGATGAGCAGTTCTTC. Translation: CASKSRDEQFF. This chain uses TRBV6-5 with TRBJ2-1, with D unclear. The CDR3 totals 11 residues. The germline gives CDR1 MNHEY, CDR2 SVGAGI. With 7 bases removed from V and 8 bases from J, the gap between germline ends came to 9 bases.

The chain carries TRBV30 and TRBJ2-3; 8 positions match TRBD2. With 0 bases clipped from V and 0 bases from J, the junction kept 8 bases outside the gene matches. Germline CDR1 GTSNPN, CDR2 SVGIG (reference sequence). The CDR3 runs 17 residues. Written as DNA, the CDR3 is TGTGCCTGGAGTGTACGGTTAGCGGGAACTAGCACAGATACGCAGTATTTT. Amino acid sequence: CAWSVRLAGTSTDTQYF.

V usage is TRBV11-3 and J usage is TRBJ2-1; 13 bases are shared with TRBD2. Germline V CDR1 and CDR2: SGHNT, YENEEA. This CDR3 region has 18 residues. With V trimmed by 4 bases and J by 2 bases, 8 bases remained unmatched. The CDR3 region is CASSSSKGLAGTYNEQFF. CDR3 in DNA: TGTGCCAGCAGCTCATCCAAGGGACTAGCGGGGACCTACAATGAGCAGTTCTTC.

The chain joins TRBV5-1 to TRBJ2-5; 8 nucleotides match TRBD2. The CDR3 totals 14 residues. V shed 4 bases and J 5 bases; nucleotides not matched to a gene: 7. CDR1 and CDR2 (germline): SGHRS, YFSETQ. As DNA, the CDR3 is TGCGCCAGCAGCCCGCGGGGGGCCGGGGAGACCCAGTACTTC. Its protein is CASSPRGAGETQYF.

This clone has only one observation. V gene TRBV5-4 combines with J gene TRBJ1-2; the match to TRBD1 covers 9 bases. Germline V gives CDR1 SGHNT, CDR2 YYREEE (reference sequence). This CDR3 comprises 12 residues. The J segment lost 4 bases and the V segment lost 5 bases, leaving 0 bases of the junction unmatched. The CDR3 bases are TGTGCCAGCAGGGACAGGGGCTATGGCTACACCTTC. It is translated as CASRDRGYGYTF. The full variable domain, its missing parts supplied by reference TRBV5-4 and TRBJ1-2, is ETGVTQSPTHLIKTRGQQVTLRCSSQSGHNTVSWYQQALGQGPQFIFQYYREEENGRGNFPPRFSGLQFPNYSSELNVNALELDDSALYLCASRDRGYGYTFGSGTRLTVV.